This TCR beta chain was obtained from a study of T cells after yellow fever vaccination. This clonotype has just a few counts. Germline-derived CDR1 and CDR2 are SGHTA and FQGNSA. V lost 5 bases to trimming and J lost 9 bases; unmatched junction nucleotides: 9. The CDR3 length is 15 residues. For TCR, cDNA came from 5'RACE template switching, which added a universal primer site and UMIs. TCRdb re-analysed the 5' RACE reads in MiXCR, keeping a single row per CDR3 protein. The data contain about 340,000 distinct CDR3 sequences, under 15% of them singletons. This sample comprised CD4+ T cells sorted from PBMCs, obtained 15 days after the yellow fever booster vaccination. The chain links TRBV7-2 to TRBJ2-1, with 11 bases identical to TRBD2. This receptor was taken from a man younger than 35 who received the YFV17D yellow fever vaccine. CDR3 sequence (DNA): TGTGCCAGCAGCCCAAATAGCGGGGGGGCCCCTGAGCAGTTCTTC. Translation: CASSPNSGGAPEQFF.